Below, one T cell receptor (beta chain) is given with its context. The specificity of this receptor is unknown. Per-base quality was not reported, and no clone a single base away is much larger than it. CDR1 and CDR2, looked up from the germline V gene, are MDHEN and SYDVKM. Reading from cysteine to phenylalanine, the CDR3 counts 18 amino acids. Of all the DNA, just the CDR3 is kept, 54 bases in frame from base 1. V drops 3 bases and J drops 2 bases, leaving 17 bases in between. The data stem from a study of cytomegalovirus exposure and HLA in healthy donors (dated by TCRdb to about 2017). Regarding the study in general: In an earlier analysis of some 610 of the donors, about 270 Gb of sequence data and about 110 million unique TCR beta sequences from 150 million to 200 million T cells were reported. Rather than using new phenotypic data, the later analysis identified candidate immune exposures from TCR beta sequences and from how often those sequences occurred across donors. Alongside the repertoire data, information on donor age, sex, ethnicity and CMV serostatus was compiled. HLA typing included class I and class II loci at four-digit resolution. A later analysis re-analyzed previously published TCR beta repertoires from roughly 690 donors and added high-resolution HLA genotyping to study TCR occurrence patterns. A later genetic analysis used genome-wide SNP genotypes for about 65% of the 666 donors, treating that subset as a discovery cohort. The study was designed to test whether signatures of past pathogen exposure could be identified by cataloging public T cell receptors. On average, approximately 250,000 unique TCR beta nucleotide sequences were sequenced per donor among 350 to 400 genotyped donors of the cohort, with about 19% of those sequences being non-productive. About 280 gigabases of sequencing data and 91 million or so unique TCR sequences made up an early release that covered nearly 650 HLA-typed donors. All discovery cohort repertoires had been generated on a single sequencing platform. Of the approximately 400 genotyped donors, 65% to 90% fell in the genetic ancestry cluster associated with self-reported Caucasian donors. An earlier analysis of about 600 of the donors used high-throughput TCR beta sequencing to judge whether each TCR beta V gene segment behaved as functional or pseudogenic. A handful of DR-DQ haplotypes were handled as single units for association and clustering because linkage in the cohort was strong. The T cell repertoires of 666 subjects were profiled by immunosequencing and related to cytomegalovirus serostatus. A separate validation cohort of 100 to 150 different subjects was used in addition to the approximately 700-subject first cohort. High-throughput TCR immunosequencing, statistical association of individual TCRs with disease status, and machine learning were combined to predict cytomegalovirus infection status. The number of typed donors differed by locus: about 620-630 for A, B, C, DRB1 and DQB1; approximately 540 for DQA1; 606 for DPA1; and about 470 for DPB1. Broader findings and caveats from the paper: Linkage disequilibrium might explain the correlated functional status among segregating V segments, but an unknown experimental factor could not be excluded. Compared with the 666-donor mean, donors in an Asian-associated ancestry cluster had fewer N-insertions in productive TCRs, according to a later genetic analysis. Because counts were too low, about 18 rarely observed V segments, including chromosome 9 orphons, were excluded from the earlier analysis of a few hundred of the donors. Because the 87-base-pair reads could not distinguish some IMGT-functional V segments, including TRBV6-2 and TRBV6-3, those segments were excluded. V-gene and J-gene trimming of TCR beta chains was associated with a missense DCLRE1C variant in a later genetic analysis, and the association was replicated in an independent cohort. Across donors, most TCR sequences were observed very rarely, whereas some public TCRs were present in many individuals. A later analysis reported that several top co-occurrence clusters appeared linked to parvovirus B19, influenza, CMV and Epstein-Barr virus. The study listed 150 to 200 TCR beta chains as associated with cytomegalovirus. A cluster of highly shared sequence variants was judged likely to represent a technical artifact of the sequencing pipeline. Presence/absence analyses assumed roughly uniform sequencing depth across donors, an assumption that may not hold. A later analysis found that TCR association rates varied across HLA loci, with DRB1 alleles showing the most associated TCRs and HLA-C alleles the fewest. Compared with equally common non-associated chains, HLA-associated TCR beta chains in a later analysis were more clonally expanded and had lower generation probabilities. The only immune exposure information available for the cohort was CMV serostatus. According to the authors, the approach could potentially be generalized to other disease states and immunological phenotypes. In vitro tests confirmed that a few of the cytomegalovirus-associated TCR beta chains recognize cytomegalovirus antigens. Assigning TCR associations to individual alleles was difficult when HLA alleles, especially DR and DQ, strongly co-occurred. Because HLA typing was unavailable for some donors at each locus, only the typed subset was used in association tests. Most CMV-associated TCR beta chains appeared to be HLA-restricted in a later analysis, and the HLA associations seemed to be driven largely by CMV exposure. In an earlier analysis of 587 of the donors, most TCR beta V segments appeared in productive rearrangements about 87% or about 30% of the time, broadly matching IMGT annotations. Cytomegalovirus status was reported to be diagnosed by the classifier with high specificity and sensitivity in both the original and validation cohorts. In this cohort, only TCR beta chains were sequenced, and detectable features were limited by the absence of alpha or paired-chain data. A later analysis associated 15,000 to 20,000 TCR beta sequences with specific HLA alleles at a false discovery rate of 0.05. A further reported finding was that TCR beta sequences accurately predicted the HLA-A and HLA-B alleles for most subjects in the first cohort.

The cohort consisted of hundreds of healthy bone marrow donors. At the time of sampling, all cohort members were nominally healthy, though unrecorded immune exposures were likely present. The donor tested CMV seronegative and was one of the 352 seronegative cohort members. A peripheral blood sample was collected from each donor, and TCR beta sequencing was performed on peripheral blood mononuclear cells. Genomic DNA extraction from the blood cell samples was performed with the Qiagen DNeasy Blood Extraction Kit. The library came from the immunoSEQ multiplex PCR assay. The multiplex PCR relied on a mix of 60 forward primers for TCR Vbeta segments and 13 reverse primers for TCR Jbeta segments. Amplification of the CDR3 region of rearranged TCR beta genes was performed with a multiplex PCR assay on genomic DNA. The amplified TCR beta libraries were sequenced on the Illumina HiSeq System as 87-base-pair reads. The authors' pipeline ran thus. A later analysis tallied 70 million to 100 million unique TCR beta chains across the 650 to 750 repertoires, and about 10 million of those chains were shared by two or more donors. A nearest-neighbor algorithm error-corrected the raw reads and collapsed the reads into unique sequences, merging closely related sequences to remove PCR and sequencing errors. CDR3 sequences were aligned to IMGT reference sequences to assign V, D and J gene segments. For a sequence to be retained, a match of at least six nucleotides to both a V gene segment and a J gene segment was required. A rearrangement was called productive if the CDR3 had no stop codons and remained in frame with V and J, and every other rearrangement was called non-productive. Following IMGT convention, CDR3 was defined as the stretch from the second conserved V-encoded cysteine to the conserved J-encoded phenylalanine. Sequences without an unambiguous match to a single V gene segment were excluded from the earlier analysis of over 500 of the donors. An earlier analysis of just under 600 of the donors called V segments functional above 56.7% productive rearrangements and segregating when the between-donor standard deviation exceeded 5%. To diagnose cytomegalovirus status from the catalog of TCR beta chain sequences, a statistical classification framework was built. A later analysis assigned V and J genes by comparing TCR nucleotide sequences with IMGT/GENE-DB human TR gene sequences. The TCRdist pipeline was used in a later analysis to assign CDR3 sequences and most-parsimonious VDJ recombination scenarios. In a later analysis, each TCR beta chain was defined by its CDR3 amino acid sequence together with its V-gene family, and reads lacking a unique V-gene family were excluded. As a way to deal with suspected cross-contamination and a sequencing artifact, a later analysis dropped 450 to 600 nucleotide sequences that were highly shared and had low generation probability. For each public chain, a later analysis derived a clonal expansion index from normalized ranks of inferred template counts within each repertoire. In a later analysis, generation probabilities were computed using a VDJ recombination model fitted to out-of-frame rearrangements, and the results were checked against IGoR. In a later analysis, hypergeometric tests were used to score TCR-TCR, TCR-HLA and TCR-CMV co-occurrence, with a repertoire-size bias correction applied to TCR pairs. To estimate false discovery rates, a later analysis permuted the HLA or CMV assignments 20 times. A later analysis grouped co-occurring TCRs with DBSCAN, adding TCRdist sequence similarity when clustering within HLA-allele-positive subsets. For co-occurrence clustering, repertoires with fewer than 30,000 or more than 120,000 public chains were excluded, along with five repertoires with anomalous nucleotide sharing. TCRdb took this table from immuneACCESS and kept in-frame rearrangements with V and J called. Such tables lack part of the clones; where checked against another copy, unresolved V genes explain under half of the gap, and the rest is unexplained. That table is the source of V, J and clone size, and D and trimming were worked out from the DNA. Here the sample has some 140,000 clones; approximately 72% occur a single time. The ten largest clones take up approximately 3% of the sample.

In this chain, TRBV28 is recombined with TRBJ2-6, with a weak D call of TRBD1 (5 bases match). This clonotype was obtained from a man younger than 30 in good health and CMV-seronegative. The specimen sequenced was PBMCs. The CDR3 corresponds to CASSLNRRVVAGANVLTF. The DNA is TGTGCCAGCAGTTTGAATCGCAGGGTAGTGGCTGGGGCCAACGTCCTGACTTTC.